Sequencing of this T cell receptor (beta chain) was carried out in a study of control samples from healthy donors and cancer patients. Sequenced by immunoSEQ multiplex PCR; TCRdb stores in-frame clones only, minus some. The data contain some 120,000 clones, approximately 90% of them singletons. This CDR3 is 14 amino acids long. Per the germline V gene, CDR1 is SNHLY and CDR2 is FYNNEI. Trimming pared 0 bases from V and 4 bases from J, leaving 10 bases between. Sequencing used PBMCs. This TCR derives from a woman between 50 and 59 years old with colorectal cancer. The J gene is TRBJ2-7, the V gene TRBV2; no clear D. The CDR3 loop reads CASSEALQGYEQYF. The CDR3 DNA reads TGTGCCAGCAGTGAAGCGCTTCAAGGTTACGAGCAGTACTTC. Complete variable domain (other parts from reference TRBV2 and TRBJ2-7): EPEVTQTPSHQVTQMGQEVILRCVPISNHLYFYWYRQILGQKVEFLVSFYNNEISEKSEIFDDQFSVERPDGSNFTLKIRSTKLEDSAMYFCASSEALQGYEQYFGPGTRLTVT.